This T cell receptor beta chain originates from a study of blood T cell repertoires in COVID-19. For the study at large: COVID-19 samples, acute and convalescent, were from the United States, Italy and Spain. From T cells, B-cell-depleted T cells, or PBMCs came the material, which was cDNA or gDNA.

This clone was recorded once. Germline CDR1 reads SGHRS; CDR2 reads YFSETQ. Trimming took 1 base from V and 4 from J; bases not matched to a gene: 1. The CDR3 has 14 residues. Original data processing: Estimates of nucleated cell counts were drawn from the amplification of reference gene primers. Sequencing used immunoSEQ multiplex PCR; TCRdb keeps in-frame clones, though not all of them. D and trimming come from the DNA, and the V and J calls and clone size come from that table. Of 90,000 to 150,000 clones in the sample, 70% to 80% are singletons; the top ten hold 3.5% to 4.5%. The chain employs TRBV5-1 and TRBJ1-1, with 10 nucleotides matching TRBD1. Sequencing was performed on peripheral blood. This receptor was identified in a woman at least 80 years old with acute or convalescent COVID-19. The DNA for the CDR3 is TGCGCCAGCAGCTTGAGACAGGGGGCCACTGAAGCTTTCTTT. This sequence encodes CASSLRQGATEAFF.